This TCR beta chain was sequenced in a study of response to subunit inactivated influenza vaccine. Study-wide points: Only a handful of new T cells, the authors suggested, are recruited with each seasonal influenza vaccination.

Comments on this clonotype: What it binds is unknown.

V shed 0 bases and J shed 12 bases, with 18 bases lying between them. This CDR3 is built from 14 residues. The germline V gene has CDR1 MNHEY and CDR2 SVGAGI. From the RT-PCR reads, TCRdb called clonotypes with MiXCR, one entry per CDR3 protein. Of under 800,000 distinct CDR3 sequences listed, roughly 14% were seen once; the top ten hold 6.5% to 8.5%. The chain combines TRBV6-5 with TRBJ2-7; a possible D gene is TRBD2 (5 bases). The sequenced sample was PBMCs from blood, obtained 14 to 15 days before vaccination. The clonotype originates from a man aged 45-65 years who received an inactivated influenza vaccine. CDR3 DNA sequence: TGTGCCAGCAGTTACTCTTTGGACCCCTCGGGGTGGTACTTC. It codes for CASSYSLDPSGWYF.